The entry below gives a single T cell receptor beta chain sequence along with its context. Its antigen is undetermined. This specimen belongs to a study of cytomegalovirus exposure and HLA in healthy donors. At the level of the study: An early data release held 70 million to 90 million unique TCRs from HLA-typed donors. Broader study findings: Rarity characterized most TCR sequences, yet some public TCRs appeared in many donors. Beyond CMV serostatus, there was no information to go on about immune exposure.

It was with 60 Vbeta and 13 Jbeta primers that the PCR ran. Repertoires were generated with immunoSEQ multiplex PCR, while TCRdb's copy carries only in-frame clones and drops some. The table shows around 170,000 clones, with 76% occurring only once. CDR3 length: 14 residues. The germline V gene has CDR1 KGHSH and CDR2 LQKENI. V shed 8 bases and J shed 0 bases, with 13 bases lying between them. The sample taken for sequencing was PBMCs. The genes are TRBV18 and TRBJ1-1; a possible D gene is TRBD1 (5 bases). The TCR originated in a man between 18 and 35 years old in good health and CMV-seronegative. The CDR3 nucleotides read TGTGCCAGCCTCGGGGGACCTTTGAACACTGAAGCTTTCTTT. Protein sequence: CASLGGPLNTEAFF.